This entry lists 14 T cell receptor beta chains sequenced from one sample in a study of blood T cells in healthy people across ages (dated by TCRdb to between 2014 and 2017). Libraries were constructed by 5' RACE. Data came from an Illumina HiSeq 2500. The second PCR ran for roughly 7 to 11 cycles and used a J-beta primer mix along with a sample-barcoded 5' primer. The raw public reads went through TCRdb reprocessing: fastp at Q25, MiXCR clone calling, in-frame beta chains kept. Identical CDR3 proteins give one entry, which carries the most common genes and DNA. This sample lists around 1,700,000 distinct CDR3 sequences; roughly 30% were detected once. Of the sample, around 7.7% is held by the ten largest clones. What was sequenced was blood. These receptor sequences come from a woman in her twenties or thirties in good health.

The chain carries TRBV2 and TRBJ1-6; D remains ambiguous. This CDR3 has 12 amino acids. From germline, CDR1 is SNHLY and CDR2 FYNNEI. Trimming stripped 10 bases from V and 8 bases from J, with 12 bases between. Here the CDR3 DNA reads TGTGCCACCAGGACCCCGGATTCACCCCTCCACTTT. Protein: CATRTPDSPLHF.

The sample holds many counts of this clonotype. The rearrangement joins TRBV6-6 to TRBJ2-7; perhaps D is TRBD1 or TRBD2 (5 bases each). The germline V and J ends were trimmed by 5 bases and 0 bases, with 14 bases remaining between them. The CDR3 runs to 15 residues. The germline CDR1 and CDR2 sequences are MNHNY and SVGAGI (reference sequence). CDR3 sequence (DNA): TGTGCCAGCAGTGGCCGGGACGTAAGCTCCTACGAGCAGTACTTC. Translating it yields CASSGRDVSSYEQYF.

This clonotype was seen repeatedly, ten times or more. The V gene is TRBV6-5, the J gene TRBJ2-7; tentatively, D is TRBD1 (5 bases). The ends were cut back, 0 bases at V and 4 bases at J, with 13 bases in the middle. Germline assignment: CDR1 MNHEY and CDR2 SVGAGI. The CDR3 totals 15 residues. CDR3 nucleotide sequence: TGTGCCAGCAGTTACTCGGGGCCAGGTGATTACGAGCAGTACTTC. It codes for CASSYSGPGDYEQYF.

This clonotype was observed a handful of times. The rearrangement uses TRBV20-1 and TRBJ1-1; TRBD1 matches 9 bases. Germline V gives CDR1 DFQATT, CDR2 SNEGSKA (reference sequence). Losses at the gene ends were 6 bases for V and 1 base for J; bases not matched to a gene: 9. The CDR3 runs 15 residues. The CDR3, as DNA: TGCAGTGCGTCCGGGACAGGGACAGGGAACACTGAAGCTTTCTTT. Protein sequence: CSASGTGTGNTEAFF.

J is TRBJ2-1 and V is TRBV12-3 or TRBV12-4; D possibly corresponds to TRBD2 (6 bases). This CDR3 region has 16 residues. Trimming stripped 1 base from V and 2 bases from J, with 12 bases between. The CDR3 reads CASSLGRVRAYNEQFF. CDR3 in DNA: TGTGCCAGCAGTTTAGGGAGGGTCCGGGCCTACAATGAGCAGTTCTTC.

This clonotype came up a few times. J is TRBJ1-2 and V is TRBV7-2, with TRBD1 matching 8 bases. This CDR3 contains 15 residues. With V trimmed by 3 bases and J by 7 bases, 10 bases remained unmatched. Germline V gene data show CDR1 as SGHTA and CDR2 as FQGNSA. The DNA of the CDR3 is TGTGCCAGCAGCTTGACAGGGGTGGAGAAAGGTGGCTACACCTTC. Its protein is CASSLTGVEKGGYTF. The full variable domain, rest sourced from reference TRBV7-2 and TRBJ1-2, is GAGVSQSPSNKVTEKGKDVELRCDPISGHTALYWYRQSLGQGLEFLIYFQGNSAPDKSGLPSDRFSAERTGGSVSTLTIQRTQQEDSAVYLCASSLTGVEKGGYTFGSGTRLTVV.

V is TRBV10-2 and J is TRBJ2-3, with TRBD2 matching 7 bases. Trimming at V came to 5 bases and at J to 2 bases, leaving 7 bases not matched to a gene. Germline V gives CDR1 WSHSY, CDR2 SAAADI. This CDR3 is 15 amino acids long. In DNA form, the CDR3 reads TGCGCCAGCAGTCGCGCCGGGGGGACCACAGATACGCAGTATTTT. Translating it yields CASSRAGGTTDTQYF.

The chain joins TRBV29-1 to TRBJ1-2; D is unclear. Germline CDR1 reads SQVTM; CDR2 reads ANQGSEA. With 4 bases removed from V and 6 bases from J, the gap between germline ends came to 12 bases. This CDR3 has 12 residues. CDR3: CSVVTPQNGYTF. For the CDR3, the DNA is TGCAGCGTTGTCACCCCTCAGAATGGCTACACCTTC.

The rearrangement links TRBV19 to TRBJ1-5, with D unresolved. The CDR3 extends over 15 amino acids. Germline CDR1 LNHDA, CDR2 SQIVND (reference sequence). V lost 3 bases and J lost 3, with 12 bases in between. CDR3 bases: TGTGCCAGTAGTATTATGGTGACAATCAATCAGCCCCAGCATTTT. Protein: CASSIMVTINQPQHF.

The rearrangement links TRBV7-2 to TRBJ2-5, with D perhaps being TRBD1 or TRBD2 (5 bases each). Trimming cost V 5 bases and J 4 bases, with 14 bases left between them. The CDR3 is 14 residues long. Germline-derived CDR1 and CDR2 are SGHTA and FQGNSA. CDR3 protein: CASSPQMRGETQYF. The CDR3 bases are TGTGCCAGCAGCCCGCAGATGAGGGGAGAGACCCAGTACTTC.

This clonotype was counted a few times. V is TRBV6-6 and J is TRBJ2-1; TRBD1 matches 8 bases. The CDR3 spans 14 residues. The ends lost 5 bases at V and 8 bases at J; junction bases unmatched: 8. Germline V gene lookup returns CDR1 MNHNY and CDR2 SVGAGI (reference sequence). The CDR3 DNA reads as TGTGCCAGCAGTGGGGACAGGCGATGGGATGAGCAGTTCTTC. It translates to CASSGDRRWDEQFF.

The table lists this clonotype with a few counts. One end of the junction does not line up with germline, which may come from a read error. The J gene is TRBJ2-4, the V gene TRBV14; the D gene is possibly TRBD1 (5 bases). CDR3 length: 14 residues. From germline, CDR1 is SGHDN and CDR2 FVKESK. The CDR3 DNA is TGTGCCGGCAGCCGTAGGGGTGCCAAAAACATTCAGTACTTC. This codes for CAGSRRGAKNIQYF. Full variable domain (missing parts from reference TRBV14 and TRBJ2-4): EAGVTQFPSHSVIEKGQTVTLRCDPISGHDNLYWYRRVMGKEIKFLLHFVKESKQDESGMPNNRFLAERTGGTYSTLKVQPAELEDSGVYFCAGSRRGAKNIQYFGAGTRLSVL.

This clonotype was counted only a few times. The V and J genes are TRBV9 and TRBJ2-5; D not certain. The length of the CDR3 is 15 residues. The ends were cut back, 4 bases at V and 2 bases at J, with 15 bases in the middle. In germline, CDR1 is SGDLS, CDR2 YYNGEE. The CDR3 is CASSSRPAQQETQYF. In DNA, the CDR3 is TGTGCCAGCAGCTCGCGCCCAGCTCAGCAAGAGACCCAGTACTTC.

The chain is built from TRBV3-1 and TRBJ2-5; D gene unclear. The CDR3 spans 10 residues. In germline, CDR1 is LGHDT, CDR2 YNNKEL (reference sequence). V was pared by 8 bases and J by 8 bases, with 9 bases between. CDR3 in DNA: TGTGCCAGCCAGGCAAGCACCCAGTACTTC. Its protein is CASQASTQYF.